The 24 T cell receptor beta chains presented below share a single source sample, sequenced in a study of OX40 agonist ivuxolimab in advanced cancers. Using immunoSEQ multiplex PCR, the repertoire was profiled, and TCRdb retains in-frame clones only, with some absent. The sample records approximately 90,000 clones, around 90% being singletons. Sequencing was performed on CD4+ or CD8+ T cells sorted from blood, taken in a trial of the OX40 agonist ivuxolimab. Every receptor here comes from an adult with an advanced solid tumor such as melanoma, head and neck, liver or kidney cancer.

CDR3 region: CASSVAYQGYEQYF. The CDR3 bases are TGTGCCAGCAGCGTCGCTTATCAGGGGTACGAGCAGTACTTC. The chain has TRBV7-2 and TRBJ2-7; TRBD1 is a possible D gene (6 bases). The CDR3 contains 14 residues. The V gene's germline CDR1 is SGHTA and CDR2 FQGNSA. The V end lost 5 bases, the J end lost 4 bases, and 15 bases lay between the germline ends.

This rearrangement joins TRBV7-9 to TRBJ1-6, with a weak D call TRBD1 (6 bases). Per germline, CDR1 SEHNR and CDR2 FQNEAQ (reference sequence). Trimming left V 5 bases short and J 8 bases short, with 19 bases between. The length of the CDR3 is 16 residues. CDR3 nucleotides: TGTGCCAGCAGCATACAAGGGGGTTCAAGTCATTCACCCCTCCACTTT. Its translation is CASSIQGGSSHSPLHF.

This clone was seen a single time. The rearrangement joins TRBV15 to TRBJ1-1, with no clear D. Trimming shortened V by 0 bases and J by 0 bases, and 17 bases separated the two germline ends. CDR1 LNHNV and CDR2 YYDKDF come from the germline V gene (reference sequence). The CDR3 spans 18 residues. The CDR3 region has the DNA TGTGCCACCAGCAGAGACTCGGCCTTCCGATCGTTGAACACTGAAGCTTTCTTT. This codes for CATSRDSAFRSLNTEAFF.

This chain joins TRBV19 and TRBJ2-5; 7 positions agree with TRBD1. The assigned J gene may be wrong: the sequence end matches TRBJ2-7 better. Germline V lookup: CDR1 LNHDA, CDR2 SQIVND (reference sequence). This CDR3 has 17 amino acids. CDR3 residues: CASTPRLGGSASYEQYF. CDR3 bases: TGTGCCAGTACCCCACGGTTAGGGGGCAGCGCCTCCTACGAGCAGTACTTC.

This clone occurred a few times. The chain carries TRBV6-5 and TRBJ1-3; 7 nucleotides line up with TRBD1. CDR1 and CDR2 (germline): MNHEY, SVGAGI. The CDR3 is 14 amino acids. V shed 6 bases and J 4 bases; nucleotides not matched to a gene: 6. CDR3 region: CASSPTGHGNTIYF. CDR3 in DNA: TGTGCCAGCAGCCCGACAGGGCACGGAAACACCATATATTTT.

The rearrangement joins TRBV28 to TRBJ2-7, with TRBD1 matching 9 bases. The CDR3 spans 14 residues. After removal of 6 bases from V and 4 bases from J, the junction contained 7 bases not matched to a gene. CDR1 and CDR2 from the germline V gene are MDHEN and SYDVKM. This CDR3 is CASRPTGGPYEQYF. In DNA, the CDR3 is TGTGCCAGCAGACCTACAGGGGGCCCGTACGAGCAGTACTTC.

V usage is TRBV2 and J usage is TRBJ1-2; D is unclear. The germline V gene encodes CDR1 SNHLY and CDR2 FYNNEI. This CDR3 has 14 amino acids. V lost 6 bases, J lost 5 bases, and 16 bases lay in between. CDR3 DNA: TGTGCCAGCAGGCCTGGGGTTCTCGGATATGGCTACACCTTC. This gives the protein CASRPGVLGYGYTF.

The gene calls are TRBV28 and TRBJ1-6; 12 nucleotides match TRBD1. After removal of 4 bases from V and 7 bases from J, the junction contained 2 bases not matched to a gene. Germline CDR1 is MDHEN and CDR2 is SYDVKM. This CDR3 region has 15 residues. The CDR3 region has the DNA TGTGCCAGCAGTTCGGGACAGGGGGCCAATTCACCCCTCCACTTT. Residues: CASSSGQGANSPLHF.

A few counts support this clone. Here the CDR3 reads CASSWTGIFEQYF. The CDR3 bases are TGTGCCAGCAGCTGGACAGGGATTTTCGAGCAGTACTTC. The chain employs TRBV14 and TRBJ2-7; 8 nucleotides line up with TRBD1. The germline gives CDR1 SGHDN, CDR2 FVKESK. V trimming: 5 bases; J trimming: 6 bases; junction bases outside the gene matches: 6. CDR3 length: 13 amino acids.

This clone appeared once. The V gene is TRBV28, the J gene TRBJ1-5, with a weak D call TRBD1 (6 bases). Trimming took 6 bases from V and 4 from J, leaving 13 bases between them. The CDR3 consists of 14 residues. Germline values: CDR1 MDHEN, CDR2 SYDVKM. In nucleotides, the CDR3 is TGTGCCAGCAGAACGGAGGGGGGTAATCAGCCCCAGCATTTT. Protein product: CASRTEGGNQPQHF.

CDR3: CASSIEGSQPQHF. The DNA for the CDR3 is TGTGCCAGTAGTATAGAGGGATCTCAGCCCCAGCATTTT. The gene calls are TRBV19 and TRBJ1-5, with D unresolved. Looked up from germline, CDR1 is LNHDA and CDR2 is SQIVND (reference sequence). Trimming took off 0 bases at V and 6 bases at J, with 6 bases between the two ends. CDR3 length equals 13 residues.

The chain links TRBV19 to TRBJ1-3; D not resolved. Trimming left V 4 bases short and J 3 bases short, with 13 bases between. This CDR3 has 15 residues. The germline V gene encodes CDR1 LNHDA and CDR2 SQIVND (reference sequence). CDR3 sequence (DNA): TGTGCCAGTAGTACTCCTCGGTCCATTGGAAACACCATATATTTT. It translates to CASSTPRSIGNTIYF.

This chain connects TRBV10-3 to TRBJ1-4; D remains unclear. The CDR3 contains 14 residues. The germline V gene encodes CDR1 ENHRY and CDR2 SYGVKD. Trimming stripped 7 bases from V and 0 bases from J, with 9 bases between. CDR3: CAIKKGATNEKLFF. CDR3 nucleotide sequence: TGTGCCATCAAGAAGGGTGCAACTAATGAAAAACTGTTTTTT.

The CDR3 protein is CASSQEQLAYEQYF. CDR3 sequence (DNA): TGTGCCAGCAGTCAGGAACAGTTGGCCTACGAGCAGTACTTC. V and J are TRBV28 and TRBJ2-7; D not resolved. CDR1 is MDHEN, CDR2 SYDVKM, per germline. V lost 5 bases and J 2 bases, leaving 13 bases between the germline ends. CDR3 length: 14 residues.

The chain employs TRBV6-1 and TRBJ2-5; TRBD2 matches at 7 bases. The CDR3 spans 12 residues. J lost 9 bases, V lost 8 bases, and 9 bases had no gene match. Germline V lookup: CDR1 MNHNS, CDR2 SASEGT. This chain's CDR3 is CASVEDGRPQYF. For the CDR3, the DNA is TGTGCCAGCGTCGAGGACGGGAGGCCCCAGTACTTC.

This sequence joins TRBV4-1 and TRBJ2-7, with unresolved D. V was cut by 0 bases and J by 6 bases, with 9 bases left in between. The CDR3 consists of 13 residues. Germline V gives CDR1 MGHRA, CDR2 YSYEKL. This CDR3 reads CASSQDKGLEQYF. For the CDR3, the DNA is TGCGCCAGCAGCCAAGATAAAGGGCTCGAGCAGTACTTC.

The chain carries TRBV30 and TRBJ1-6; perhaps TRBD1 as D (6 bases). The germline CDR1 and CDR2 sequences are GTSNPN and SVGIG (reference sequence). The CDR3 sequence is 13 residues long. Trimming pared 3 bases from V and 4 bases from J, leaving 7 bases between. CDR3 sequence: CAWRDSYNSPLHF. The CDR3 DNA follows: TGTGCCTGGAGGGACAGTTATAATTCACCCCTCCACTTT.

The CDR3 DNA sequence: TGTGCCAGCAGCCCCTCGGGGACTTCCTCCTACGAGCAGTACTTC. Protein: CASSPSGTSSYEQYF. V usage is TRBV7-2 and J usage is TRBJ2-7, with D possibly being TRBD2 (6 bases). Germline values: CDR1 SGHTA, CDR2 FQGNSA. Trimming took 5 bases from V and 0 from J, leaving 14 bases between them. The CDR3 has 15 residues.

The rearrangement uses TRBV30 and TRBJ1-4, with D possibly TRBD1 on 6 matching bases. The CDR3 has 15 residues. Germline V gives CDR1 GTSNPN, CDR2 SVGIG (reference sequence). V lost 0 bases and J 8 bases, leaving 16 bases between the germline ends. The CDR3 nucleotides are TGTGCCTGGAGTGTACACAGCAGGGGAGGGGAAAAACTGTTTTTT. Its protein product is CAWSVHSRGGEKLFF.

The chain uses TRBV28 and TRBJ2-7; TRBD1 matches at 8 bases. Germline V gene sequence: CDR1 MDHEN, CDR2 SYDVKM. The CDR3 loop spans 14 amino acids. V was clipped by 7 bases and J by 3 bases; unmatched bases: 8. The CDR3 sequence is CASKEGTGLYEQYF. CDR3 coding DNA: TGTGCCAGCAAGGAGGGGACAGGCCTCTACGAGCAGTACTTC.

The chain has TRBV5-1 and TRBJ1-1; no reliable D call. This CDR3 has 15 residues. Germline assignment: CDR1 SGHRS and CDR2 YFSETQ. V lost 1 base and J 4 bases, leaving 14 bases between the germline ends. The chain's CDR3 is CASSLRASGPTEAFF. The CDR3 DNA is TGCGCCAGCAGCTTGCGGGCCTCCGGTCCCACTGAAGCTTTCTTT.

The rearrangement uses TRBV28 and TRBJ1-4; 8 positions match TRBD1. The CDR3 runs 16 residues. Germline V CDR1 and CDR2: MDHEN, SYDVKM. The ends lost 8 bases at V and 3 bases at J; junction bases unmatched: 11. CDR3 protein: CASGGDRGGSNEKLFF. As DNA, the CDR3 is TGTGCCAGCGGGGGAGACAGGGGCGGATCTAATGAAAAACTGTTTTTT. Using reference TRBV28 and TRBJ1-4 for the parts outside the CDR3, the full variable domain is DVKVTQSSRYLVKRTGEKVFLECVQDMDHENMFWYRQDPGLGLRLIYFSYDVKMKEKGDIPEGYSVSREKKERFSLILESASTNQTSMYLCASGGDRGGSNEKLFFGSGTQLSVL.

This chain joins TRBV19 and TRBJ1-2; D unresolved. The CDR3 is 15 amino acids. With 6 bases removed from V and 1 base from J, the gap between germline ends came to 15 bases. Germline V gene data show CDR1 as LNHDA and CDR2 as SQIVND (reference sequence). Here the CDR3 reads CASRRDGGDNYGYTF. CDR3 DNA sequence: TGTGCCAGTAGACGTGATGGAGGAGATAACTATGGCTACACCTTC.

This clone appeared once. This chain links TRBV11-3 with TRBJ2-1; D is possibly TRBD1 (6 bases). This CDR3 has 16 amino acids. Germline CDR1 SGHNT, CDR2 YENEEA. Trimming removed 5 bases from V and 13 bases from J, with 27 bases in between. For the CDR3, the DNA is TGTGCCAGCAGCCCCCCCCCTAGCAGGGGCAGATTGATCCAGTTCTTC. Its translation is CASSPPPSRGRLIQFF.